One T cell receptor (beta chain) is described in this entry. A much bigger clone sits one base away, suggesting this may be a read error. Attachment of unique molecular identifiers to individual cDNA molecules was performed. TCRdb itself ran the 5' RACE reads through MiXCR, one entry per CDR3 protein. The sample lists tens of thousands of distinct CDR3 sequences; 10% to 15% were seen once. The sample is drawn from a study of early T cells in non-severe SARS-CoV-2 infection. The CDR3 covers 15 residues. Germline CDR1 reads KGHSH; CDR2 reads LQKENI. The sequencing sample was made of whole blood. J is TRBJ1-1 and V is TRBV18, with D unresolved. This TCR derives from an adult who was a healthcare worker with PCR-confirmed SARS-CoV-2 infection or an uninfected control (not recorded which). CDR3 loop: CVSSLWNLKDTEAFF. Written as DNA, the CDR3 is TGTGTCAGCTCACTATGGAACCTTAAAGACACTGAAGCTTTCTTT. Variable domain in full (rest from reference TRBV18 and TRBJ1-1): NAGVMQNPRHLVRRRGQEARLRCSPMKGHSHVYWYRQLPEEGLKFMVYLQKENIIDESGMPKERFSAEFPKEGPSILRIQQVVRGDSAAYFCVSSLWNLKDTEAFFGQGTRLTVV.